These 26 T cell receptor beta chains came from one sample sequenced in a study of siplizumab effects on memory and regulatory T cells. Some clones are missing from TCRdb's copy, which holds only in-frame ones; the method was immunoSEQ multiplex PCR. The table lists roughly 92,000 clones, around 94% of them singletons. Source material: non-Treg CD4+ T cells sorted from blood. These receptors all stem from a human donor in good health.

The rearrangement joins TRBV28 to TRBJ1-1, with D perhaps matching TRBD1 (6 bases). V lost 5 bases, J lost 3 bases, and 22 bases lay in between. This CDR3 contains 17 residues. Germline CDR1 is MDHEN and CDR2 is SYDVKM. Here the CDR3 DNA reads TGTGCCAGCAGTCCGCACGTCAGGGGTCTCGGGGACACTGAAGCTTTCTTT. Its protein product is CASSPHVRGLGDTEAFF.

The DNA of the CDR3 is TGCAGCGTGAGAGGATGGCCGAGCGGCAATGAGCAGTTCTTC. Amino acid sequence: CSVRGWPSGNEQFF. This chain links TRBV29-1 with TRBJ2-1, with D tentatively TRBD2 (5 bases). Germline V CDR1 and CDR2: SQVTM, ANQGSEA. Between the trimmed V and J ends, which lost 6 bases and 6 bases, there was a span of 18 bases. The CDR3 runs to 14 residues.

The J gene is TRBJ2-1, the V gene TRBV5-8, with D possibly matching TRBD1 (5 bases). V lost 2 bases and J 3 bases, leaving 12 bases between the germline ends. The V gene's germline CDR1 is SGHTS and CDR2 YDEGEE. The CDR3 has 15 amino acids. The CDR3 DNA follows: TGTGCCAGCAGCTTAGAGCAGGGAAACTACAATGAGCAGTTCTTC. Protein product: CASSLEQGNYNEQFF.

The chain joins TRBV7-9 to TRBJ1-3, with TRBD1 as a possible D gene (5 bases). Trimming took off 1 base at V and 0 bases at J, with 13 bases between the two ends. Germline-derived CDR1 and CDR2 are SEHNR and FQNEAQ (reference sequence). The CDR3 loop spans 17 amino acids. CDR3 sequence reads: CASSLEAGRVSGNTIYF. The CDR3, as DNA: TGTGCCAGCAGCTTAGAGGCGGGACGGGTCTCTGGAAACACCATATATTTT.

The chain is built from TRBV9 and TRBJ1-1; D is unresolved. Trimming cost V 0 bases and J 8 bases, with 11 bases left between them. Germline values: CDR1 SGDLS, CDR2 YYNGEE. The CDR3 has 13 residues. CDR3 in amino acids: CASSVAGSGEAFF. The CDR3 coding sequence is TGTGCCAGCAGCGTAGCAGGATCTGGGGAAGCTTTCTTT.

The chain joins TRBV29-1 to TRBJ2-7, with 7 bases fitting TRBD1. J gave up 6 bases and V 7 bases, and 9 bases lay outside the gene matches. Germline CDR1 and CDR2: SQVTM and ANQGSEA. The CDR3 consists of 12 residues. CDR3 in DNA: TGCAGCGCCAGCAACAGGGGCCGCGAGCAGTACTTC. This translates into CSASNRGREQYF.

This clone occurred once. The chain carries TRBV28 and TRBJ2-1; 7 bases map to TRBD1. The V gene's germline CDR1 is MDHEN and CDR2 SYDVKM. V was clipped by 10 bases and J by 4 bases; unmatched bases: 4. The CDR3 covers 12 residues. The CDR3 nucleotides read TGTGCCACCAGGGGGATTTACAATGAGCAGTTCTTC. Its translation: CATRGIYNEQFF.

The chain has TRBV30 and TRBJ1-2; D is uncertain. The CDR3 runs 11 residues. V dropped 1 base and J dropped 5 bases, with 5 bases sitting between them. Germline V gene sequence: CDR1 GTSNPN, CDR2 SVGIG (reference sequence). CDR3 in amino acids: CAWSGSYGYTF. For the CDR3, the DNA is TGTGCCTGGAGTGGGTCTTATGGCTACACCTTC.

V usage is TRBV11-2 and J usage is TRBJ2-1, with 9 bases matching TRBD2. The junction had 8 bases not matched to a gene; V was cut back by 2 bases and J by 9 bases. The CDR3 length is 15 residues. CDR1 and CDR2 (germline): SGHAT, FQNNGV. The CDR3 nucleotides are TGTGCCAGCAGCTTAAGGGCTAGCGGGGTGAGTGAGCAGTTCTTC. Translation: CASSLRASGVSEQFF.

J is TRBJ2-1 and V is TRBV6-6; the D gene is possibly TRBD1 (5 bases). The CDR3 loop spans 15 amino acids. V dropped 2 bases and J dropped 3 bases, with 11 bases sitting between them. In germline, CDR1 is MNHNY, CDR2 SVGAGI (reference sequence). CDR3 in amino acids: CASSYRVRGYNEQFF. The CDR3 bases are TGTGCCAGCAGTTACAGAGTTAGGGGCTACAATGAGCAGTTCTTC.

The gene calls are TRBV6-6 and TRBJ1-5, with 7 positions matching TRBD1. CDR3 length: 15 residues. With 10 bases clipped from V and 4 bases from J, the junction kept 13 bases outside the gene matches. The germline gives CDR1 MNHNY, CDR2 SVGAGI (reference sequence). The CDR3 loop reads CATAPRDRLNQPQHF. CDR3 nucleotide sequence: TGTGCCACCGCGCCCCGGGACAGACTTAATCAGCCCCAGCATTTT.

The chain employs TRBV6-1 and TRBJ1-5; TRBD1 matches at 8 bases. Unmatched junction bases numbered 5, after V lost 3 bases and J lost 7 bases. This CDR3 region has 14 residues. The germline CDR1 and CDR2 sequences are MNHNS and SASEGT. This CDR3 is CASSEPQGGQPQHF. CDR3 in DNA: TGTGCCAGCAGTGAGCCACAGGGGGGACAGCCCCAGCATTTT.

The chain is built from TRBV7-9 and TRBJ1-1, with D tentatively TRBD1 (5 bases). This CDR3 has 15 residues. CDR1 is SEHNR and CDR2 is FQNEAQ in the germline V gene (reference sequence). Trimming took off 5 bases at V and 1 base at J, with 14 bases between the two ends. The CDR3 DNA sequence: TGTGCCAGCAGCAACGGGGCAGGGCGGAACACTGAAGCTTTCTTT. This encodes CASSNGAGRNTEAFF.

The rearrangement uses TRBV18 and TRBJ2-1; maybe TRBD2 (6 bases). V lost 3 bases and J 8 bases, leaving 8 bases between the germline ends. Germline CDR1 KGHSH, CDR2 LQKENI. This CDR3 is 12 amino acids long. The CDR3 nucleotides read TGTGCCAGCTCACCGACTAGGGATGAGCAGTTCTTC. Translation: CASSPTRDEQFF.

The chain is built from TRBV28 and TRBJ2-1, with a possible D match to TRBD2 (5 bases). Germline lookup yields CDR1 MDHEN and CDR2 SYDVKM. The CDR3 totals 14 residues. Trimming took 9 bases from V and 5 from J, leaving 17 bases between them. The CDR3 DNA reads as TGTGCCAGTAGTGGGCCAGGACTGGACAATGAGCAGTTCTTC. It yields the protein CASSGPGLDNEQFF.

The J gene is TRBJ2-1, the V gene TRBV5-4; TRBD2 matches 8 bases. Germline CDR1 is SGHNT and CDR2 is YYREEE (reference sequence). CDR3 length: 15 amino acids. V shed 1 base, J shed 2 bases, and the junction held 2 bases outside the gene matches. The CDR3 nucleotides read TGTGCCAGCAGCTTGCAGCGGGAGACCTACAATGAGCAGTTCTTC. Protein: CASSLQRETYNEQFF.

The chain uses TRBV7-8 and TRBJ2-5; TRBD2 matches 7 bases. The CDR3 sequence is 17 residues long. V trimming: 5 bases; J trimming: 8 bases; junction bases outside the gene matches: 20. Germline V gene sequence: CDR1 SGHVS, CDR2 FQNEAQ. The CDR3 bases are TGTGCCAGCAGCCCCATAATCGGACTAGTCGTTTTTGGAACCCAGTACTTC. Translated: CASSPIIGLVVFGTQYF.

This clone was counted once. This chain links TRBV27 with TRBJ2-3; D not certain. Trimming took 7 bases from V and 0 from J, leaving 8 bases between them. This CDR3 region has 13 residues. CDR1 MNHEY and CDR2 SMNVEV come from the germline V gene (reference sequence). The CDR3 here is CASTTTSTDTQYF. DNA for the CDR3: TGTGCCAGCACTACCACGAGCACAGATACGCAGTATTTT.

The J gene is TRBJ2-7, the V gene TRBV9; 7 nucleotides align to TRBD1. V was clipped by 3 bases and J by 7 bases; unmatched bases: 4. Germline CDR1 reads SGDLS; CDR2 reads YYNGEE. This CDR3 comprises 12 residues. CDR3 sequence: CASSGDRAEQYF. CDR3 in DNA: TGTGCCAGCAGCGGCGACAGGGCGGAGCAGTACTTC.

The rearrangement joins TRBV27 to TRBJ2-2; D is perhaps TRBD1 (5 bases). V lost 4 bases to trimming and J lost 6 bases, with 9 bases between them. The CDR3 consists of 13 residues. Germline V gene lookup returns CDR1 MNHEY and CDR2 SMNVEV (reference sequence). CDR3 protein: CASSSRVSGELFF. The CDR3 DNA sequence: TGTGCCAGCAGTTCCAGGGTATCCGGGGAGCTGTTTTTT.

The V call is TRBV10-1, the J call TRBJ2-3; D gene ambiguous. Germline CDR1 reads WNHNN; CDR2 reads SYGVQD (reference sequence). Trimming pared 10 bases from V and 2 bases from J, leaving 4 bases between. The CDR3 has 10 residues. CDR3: CATFTDTQYF. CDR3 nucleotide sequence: TGCGCCACCTTCACAGATACGCAGTATTTT.

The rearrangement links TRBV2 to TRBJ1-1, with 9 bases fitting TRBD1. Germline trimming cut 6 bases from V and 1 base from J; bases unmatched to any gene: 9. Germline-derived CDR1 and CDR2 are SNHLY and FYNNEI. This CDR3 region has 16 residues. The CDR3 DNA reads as TGTGCCAGCAGGACTACAGGGGGCTGGGCGAACACTGAAGCTTTCTTT. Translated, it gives CASRTTGGWANTEAFF.

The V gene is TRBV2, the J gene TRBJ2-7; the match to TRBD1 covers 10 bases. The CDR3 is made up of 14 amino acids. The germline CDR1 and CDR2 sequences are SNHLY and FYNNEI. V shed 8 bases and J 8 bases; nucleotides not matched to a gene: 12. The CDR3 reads CASGLQRDRGQQYF. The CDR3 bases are TGTGCCAGCGGCCTCCAGCGAGACAGGGGGCAGCAGTACTTC.

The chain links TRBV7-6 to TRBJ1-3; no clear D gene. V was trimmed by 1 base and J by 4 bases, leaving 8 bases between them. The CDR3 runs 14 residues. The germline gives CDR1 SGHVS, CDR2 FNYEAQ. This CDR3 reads CASSLVVEGNTIYF. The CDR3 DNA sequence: TGTGCCAGCAGCTTAGTCGTAGAGGGAAACACCATATATTTT. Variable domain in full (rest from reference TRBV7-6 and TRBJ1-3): GAGVSQSPRYKVTKRGQDVALRCDPISGHVSLYWYRQALGQGPEFLTYFNYEAQQDKSGLPNDRFSAERPEGSISTLTIQRTEQRDSAMYRCASSLVVEGNTIYFGEGSWLTVV.

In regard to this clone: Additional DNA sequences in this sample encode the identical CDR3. The CDR3 protein is CSVGQNTGELFF. The DNA for the CDR3 is TGCAGCGTTGGACAAAACACCGGGGAGCTGTTTTTT. The chain recombines TRBV29-1 with TRBJ2-2; no clear D gene. With 4 bases removed from V and 2 bases from J, the gap between germline ends came to 5 bases. The CDR3 is made up of 12 amino acids. Germline V lookup: CDR1 SQVTM, CDR2 ANQGSEA.

In DNA form, the CDR3 reads TGTGCCAGCTCACAGATTGGGGGGACTGAAGCTTTCTTT. Protein sequence: CASSQIGGTEAFF. The chain has TRBV18 and TRBJ1-1; a weak D match, TRBD1 (5 bases). The V gene's germline CDR1 is KGHSH and CDR2 LQKENI. V lost 4 bases and J 5 bases, leaving 11 bases between the germline ends. This CDR3 is built from 13 residues.